Listed below are T cell receptor beta chains from one sample, sequenced in a study of cytomegalovirus exposure and HLA in healthy donors. Data came from immunoSEQ multiplex PCR; TCRdb stores just in-frame clones and leaves some out. The sample consists of roughly 230,000 clones, around nine tenths of them appearing once. Sequencing was done on a sample of PBMCs. The receptors stem from a girl aged 2-15 years in good health and CMV-seronegative. Both conserved end residues are part of each CDR3. The D gene is left open where the match is weak. Some rows have no size entry. The others give once, few or many, or a class for an expanded clone.

v_call	cdr3_length	d_call	j_call	clone_size	cdr3_aa	cdr3_nt
TRBV4-1	13	.	TRBJ1-2	.	CASSHMDSYGYTF	TGCGCCAGCAGCCATATGGACAGCTATGGCTACACCTTC
TRBV6-6	14	.	TRBJ2-2	.	CASSYTVNTGELFF	TGTGCCAGCAGTTACACGGTTAACACCGGGGAGCTGTTTTTT
TRBV4-2	14	.	TRBJ2-2	.	CASSQGQTTGELFF	TGTGCCAGCAGCCAAGGACAGACCACCGGGGAGCTGTTTTTT
TRBV18	15	.	TRBJ1-1	.	CASSPPEGTDTEAFF	TGTGCCAGCTCACCGCCCGAGGGTACGGACACTGAAGCTTTCTTT
TRBV2	12	TRBD1	TRBJ2-7	.	CASIEGQERQYF	TGTGCCAGCATTGAGGGACAGGAACGGCAGTACTTC
TRBV30	15	.	TRBJ2-7	.	CAWFKAGLLSYEQYF	TGTGCCTGGTTTAAGGCGGGGTTGCTCTCCTACGAGCAGTACTTC
TRBV18	18	TRBD1	TRBJ2-2	.	CASSPQSGGSANTGELFF	TGTGCCAGCTCACCGCAATCAGGGGGCTCGGCGAACACCGGGGAGCTGTTTTTT
TRBV19	15	.	TRBJ2-2	.	CASSMLRANTGELFF	TGTGCCAGTAGTATGTTGCGCGCGAACACCGGGGAGCTGTTTTTT
TRBV27	13	.	TRBJ2-3	.	CASGVLVYATQYF	TGTGCCAGCGGGGTACTAGTATACGCTACGCAGTATTTT
TRBV13	17	TRBD2	TRBJ2-7	.	CASSSRLLGGGAYEQYF	TGTGCCAGCAGCTCAAGATTGCTGGGCGGGGGGGCCTACGAGCAGTACTTC
TRBV4-2	14	TRBD1	TRBJ1-2	.	CASSQGTGYRSYTF	TGTGCCAGCAGCCAAGGGACAGGGTATAGAAGCTACACCTTC
TRBV9	15	TRBD2	TRBJ2-2	.	CASSPRAGGTGELFF	TGTGCCAGCAGCCCCAGAGCGGGGGGCACCGGGGAGCTGTTTTTT
TRBV7-2	15	TRBD2	TRBJ2-7	.	CASSLDAGGTYEQYF	TGTGCCAGCAGCTTAGATGCGGGAGGAACCTACGAGCAGTACTTC
TRBV27	20	TRBD1	TRBJ1-1	once	CASSLRRAGGTTGTNTEAFF	TGTGCCAGCAGTTTAAGACGGGCAGGGGGCACCACCGGTACGAACACTGAAGCTTTCTTT
TRBV29-1	13	TRBD1	TRBJ1-1	.	CSVETHRGTEAFF	TGCAGCGTTGAAACACACAGGGGGACTGAAGCTTTCTTT
TRBV27	13	.	TRBJ2-1	.	CASSPIPGDEQFF	TGTGCCAGCAGTCCCATTCCCGGGGATGAGCAGTTCTTC
TRBV12-5	11	.	TRBJ2-7	once	CASGDTYEQYF	TGTGCTAGTGGTGACACCTACGAGCAGTACTTC
TRBV7-9	16	.	TRBJ1-5	.	CSSSPGHLHSNQPQHF	TGTTCCAGCAGCCCGGGACACCTCCATAGCAATCAGCCCCAGCATTTT
TRBV6-1	11	TRBD1	TRBJ1-4	.	CASSGTGVLSF	TGTGCCAGCAGTGGTACAGGGGTCCTCTCTTTT
TRBV7-2	14	TRBD2	TRBJ2-7	.	CASSLLTSTYEQYF	TGTGCCAGCAGCTTATTGACTAGCACCTACGAGCAGTACTTC
TRBV5-1	14	.	TRBJ2-7	.	CASSLAGMSYEQYF	TGCGCCAGCAGCTTGGCAGGGATGTCCTACGAGCAGTACTTC
TRBV7-2	15	TRBD2	TRBJ2-1	.	CASSRTSGEYNEQFF	TGTGCCAGCAGTCGGACTAGCGGGGAGTACAATGAGCAGTTCTTC
TRBV19	14	.	TRBJ2-3	.	CASSITGTTDTQYF	TGTGCCAGTAGTATAACAGGTACCACAGATACGCAGTATTTT
TRBV7-8	14	.	TRBJ2-7	.	CASSLAGTTYEQYF	TGTGCCAGCAGCTTAGCAGGGACAACCTACGAGCAGTACTTC
TRBV9	14	TRBD2	TRBJ2-7	.	CASSRGLAGYEQYF	TGTGCCAGCAGCAGAGGACTAGCGGGGTACGAGCAGTACTTC
TRBV7-6	14	.	TRBJ2-1	.	CASSLASSAGEQFF	TGTGCCAGCAGCTTAGCGTCGTCGGCGGGTGAGCAGTTCTTC